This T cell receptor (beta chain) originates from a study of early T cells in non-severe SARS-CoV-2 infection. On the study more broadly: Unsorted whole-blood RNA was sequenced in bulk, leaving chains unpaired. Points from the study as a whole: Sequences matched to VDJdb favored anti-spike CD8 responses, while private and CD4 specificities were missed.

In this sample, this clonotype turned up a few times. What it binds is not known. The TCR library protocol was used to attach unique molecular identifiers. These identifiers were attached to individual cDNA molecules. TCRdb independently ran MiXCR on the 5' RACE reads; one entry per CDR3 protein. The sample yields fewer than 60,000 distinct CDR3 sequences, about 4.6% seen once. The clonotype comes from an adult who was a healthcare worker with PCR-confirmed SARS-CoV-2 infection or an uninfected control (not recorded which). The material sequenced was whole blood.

CDR3 sequence reads: CASSVGTVITDTQYF. CDR3 coding DNA: TGTGCCAGCAGCGTGGGGACAGTTATAACAGATACGCAGTATTTT. The chain links TRBV5-8 to TRBJ2-3, with 7 bases that match TRBD1. The V segment lost 4 bases and the J segment 3 bases; nucleotides outside the gene matches: 8. The CDR3 is 15 residues long. CDR1 SGHTS and CDR2 YDEGEE come from the germline V gene. Based on the CDR3 plus reference TRBV5-8 and TRBJ2-3, the full variable domain is EAGVTQSPTHLIKTRGQQATLRCSPISGHTSVYWYQQALGLGLQFLLWYDEGEERNRGNFPPRFSGRQFPNYSSELNVNALELEDSALYLCASSVGTVITDTQYFGPGTRLTVL.